The 11 T cell receptor beta chains reported below all come from one sample, sequenced in a study of blood T cell repertoires in COVID-19. TCRdb's table, derived via immunoSEQ multiplex PCR, lists solely in-frame clones and lacks some. The data hold roughly 330,000 clones, with around 83% observed a single time. The sequencing input was peripheral blood. The receptor source for this set is a woman aged 45 to 65 with acute or convalescent COVID-19.

This chain connects TRBV19 to TRBJ1-5; unclear D gene. The V end was cut by 7 bases, the J end by 1 base, with 14 bases between. The CDR3 length is 15 residues. Germline-derived CDR1 and CDR2 are LNHDA and SQIVND (reference sequence). The CDR3 region has the DNA TGTGCCAGTACCCTATACGTGAGCAGCAATCAGCCCCAGCATTTT. Amino acid sequence: CASTLYVSSNQPQHF.

The CDR3 DNA sequence: TGTGCCAGCAGCACGAGCGGGAGGGACTACAATGAGCAGTTCTTC. It is translated as CASSTSGRDYNEQFF. The rearrangement joins TRBV9 to TRBJ2-1; 10 nucleotides line up with TRBD2. The V gene's germline CDR1 is SGDLS and CDR2 YYNGEE. After removal of 4 bases from V and 3 bases from J, the junction contained 4 bases not matched to a gene. The CDR3 length is 15 residues.

The J gene is TRBJ1-6, the V gene TRBV5-6; tentatively, D is TRBD1 (5 bases). Trimming left V 4 bases short and J 8 bases short, with 10 bases between. Germline lookup yields CDR1 SGHDT and CDR2 YYEEEE. CDR3 size: 13 residues. In nucleotides, the CDR3 is TGTGCCAGCAGCCCGGGGGGGGATTCACCCCTCCACTTT. Its protein is CASSPGGDSPLHF.

This clone came up a few times. The chain is built from TRBV7-6 and TRBJ2-1; no definite D call. The germline CDR1 and CDR2 sequences are SGHVS and FNYEAQ. The CDR3 is made up of 13 amino acids. V lost 1 base to trimming and J lost 1 base, with 2 bases between them. The CDR3 here is CASSLVSYNEQFF. CDR3 DNA: TGTGCCAGCAGCTTAGTATCCTACAATGAGCAGTTCTTC.

The chain employs TRBV6-4 and TRBJ1-5; D is perhaps TRBD1 (6 bases). Germline V lookup: CDR1 MRHNA, CDR2 SNTAGT. The CDR3 has 12 amino acids. Here the CDR3 reads CVNRDTNQPQHF. As DNA, the CDR3 is TGTGTCAACCGGGACACAAATCAGCCCCAGCATTTT.

The V and J genes are TRBV6-5 and TRBJ1-2; 7 bases fit TRBD1. From germline, CDR1 is MNHEY and CDR2 SVGAGI. CDR3 length: 12 residues. With 7 bases clipped from V and 8 bases from J, the junction kept 7 bases outside the gene matches. The CDR3 region is CASTGTAKGYTF. For the CDR3, the DNA is TGTGCCAGCACCGGGACAGCTAAGGGCTACACCTTC.

V gene TRBV4-3 combines with J gene TRBJ2-6, with 8 nucleotides matching TRBD1. J lost 4 bases, V lost 0 bases, and 11 bases had no gene match. The CDR3 spans 19 residues. From germline, CDR1 is LGHNA and CDR2 YSLEER. The CDR3 region has the DNA TGCGCCAGCAGCCAAGATAGCGGACAGGGATTCTCGGGGGCCAACGTCCTGACTTTC. Amino acids: CASSQDSGQGFSGANVLTF.

This chain joins TRBV19 and TRBJ1-4, with D possibly being TRBD1 (6 bases). The germline CDR1 and CDR2 sequences are LNHDA and SQIVND (reference sequence). V was shortened by 2 bases and J by 7 bases, with 17 bases between the two germline ends. The CDR3 length is 16 residues. The CDR3 region has the DNA TGTGCCAGTAGTATATTAGGGGGGGCGCGGGGTGAAAAACTGTTTTTT. Protein sequence: CASSILGGARGEKLFF.

In this sample, this clone turned up once. The rearrangement uses TRBV10-3 and TRBJ1-2, with 11 nucleotides matching TRBD1. The germline CDR1 and CDR2 sequences are ENHRY and SYGVKD. V trimming: 5 bases; J trimming: 6 bases; junction bases outside the gene matches: 5. CDR3 length equals 14 residues. CDR3 loop: CAISPGQGEHGYTF. The CDR3, as DNA: TGTGCCATCAGTCCGGGACAGGGGGAACATGGCTACACCTTC.

The chain uses TRBV6-6 and TRBJ2-2; 11 bases match TRBD2. With 6 bases clipped from V and 4 bases from J, the junction kept 1 base outside the gene matches. The CDR3 has 14 residues. Germline V gene lookup returns CDR1 MNHNY and CDR2 SVGAGI (reference sequence). In nucleotides, the CDR3 is TGTGCCAGCAGGCTAGCGGGGGGCACCGGGGAGCTGTTTTTT. Translating gives CASRLAGGTGELFF.

The chain carries TRBV18 and TRBJ2-1, with a tentative D call TRBD1 (5 bases). Trimming cost V 3 bases and J 5 bases, with 8 bases left between them. The length of the CDR3 is 13 residues. Germline CDR1 reads KGHSH; CDR2 reads LQKENI. CDR3 nucleotide sequence: TGTGCCAGCTCACCTGTCAGGGACAATGAGCAGTTCTTC. Translation: CASSPVRDNEQFF.